The 23 T cell receptor beta chains below come from one sample, sequenced in a study of metastatic and nonmetastatic thyroid tumors. TCRdb re-called clones from the PCR reads using MiXCR. The repertoire includes about 92,000 clones, about 15% of them detected once, and just over 3.5% sits in the top ten. Until they underwent thyroid surgery, no patient had received any treatment. Input material: blood. Source of these receptors: a female donor with papillary thyroid cancer or a benign thyroid nodule (not recorded which). Some clones in this sample may be carry-over from other donors' samples.

This chain joins TRBV11-1 and TRBJ2-3; D not certain. The germline V gene has CDR1 SGHAT and CDR2 FQDESV (reference sequence). The CDR3 has 15 amino acids. The V end was cut by 0 bases, the J end by 1 base, with 8 bases between. DNA of the CDR3: TGTGCCAGCAGCTTAGCTGGGCAGGGCACAGATACGCAGTATTTT. It translates to CASSLAGQGTDTQYF.

A single count supports this clone. The V and J genes are TRBV20-1 and TRBJ2-1; D is uncertain. The CDR3 sequence is 10 residues long. Germline CDR1 DFQATT, CDR2 SNEGSKA (reference sequence). With 3 bases removed from V and 7 bases from J, the gap between germline ends came to 4 bases. CDR3 protein: CSASWNEQFF. The CDR3 DNA is TGCAGTGCTAGCTGGAATGAGCAGTTCTTC.

The chain combines TRBV12-3 or TRBV12-4 with TRBJ2-1, with unresolved D. The CDR3 is 14 residues long. V was pared by 6 bases and J by 3 bases, with 12 bases between. The CDR3 DNA follows: TGTGCCAGCAGCTTTCTCCAGTTCTACAATGAGCAGTTCTTC. It is translated as CASSFLQFYNEQFF.

Only a few counts were recorded for this clone. This may be a read error: a much more frequent sequence differs by one nucleotide. The CDR3 loop reads CASSLQNIRSGEQFF. The CDR3 nucleotides are TGCGCCAGCAGTCTTCAAAACATAAGGTCGGGTGAGCAGTTCTTC. The V gene is TRBV5-1, the J gene TRBJ2-1; no definite D call. Trimming pared 5 bases from V and 9 bases from J, leaving 21 bases between. The CDR3 totals 15 residues. Per germline, CDR1 SGHRS and CDR2 YFSETQ.

This clone was counted at least ten times. The chain employs TRBV10-3 and TRBJ2-7, with a weak D call TRBD1 (6 bases). CDR1 and CDR2 from the germline V gene are ENHRY and SYGVKD. The CDR3 has 15 residues. The ends were cut back, 6 bases at V and 0 bases at J, with 15 bases in the middle. The CDR3 loop reads CAIRRQEADSYEQYF. In nucleotides, the CDR3 is TGTGCCATCAGGCGACAGGAGGCCGACTCCTACGAGCAGTACTTC.

Ten or more counts support this clone. This chain connects TRBV6-1 to TRBJ1-5; 11 bases agree with TRBD1. CDR3 length equals 15 residues. V was clipped by 4 bases and J by 5 bases; unmatched bases: 4. The germline V gene has CDR1 MNHNS and CDR2 SASEGT. Written as DNA, the CDR3 is TGTGCCAGCAGTGGGGGACAGGGGGTTTATCAGCCCCAGCATTTT. It translates to CASSGGQGVYQPQHF.

This clone appeared many times. The chain employs TRBV7-8 and TRBJ2-7; 11 bases match TRBD2. Unmatched junction bases numbered 6, after V lost 6 bases and J lost 2 bases. The germline CDR1 and CDR2 sequences are SGHVS and FQNEAQ. The CDR3 sequence is 15 residues long. Written as DNA, the CDR3 is TGTGCCAGCAGACGGGCTAGCGGGGGGACCTACGAGCAGTACTTC. It specifies CASRRASGGTYEQYF.

This clone was observed at least ten times. This chain connects TRBV19 to TRBJ1-5; no clear D. CDR3 length: 16 amino acids. Trimming stripped 6 bases from V and 0 bases from J, with 15 bases between. Germline lookup yields CDR1 LNHDA and CDR2 SQIVND (reference sequence). CDR3 bases: TGTGCCAGTAGCGCCAAACAGCTTTATAGCAATCAGCCCCAGCATTTT. Its protein is CASSAKQLYSNQPQHF.

This clone was observed at least ten times. This rearrangement joins TRBV24-1 to TRBJ2-2; tentative D call: TRBD1 (5 bases). From germline, CDR1 is KGHDR and CDR2 SFDVKD. The CDR3 spans 11 residues. V was shortened by 7 bases and J by 6 bases, with 5 bases between the two germline ends. CDR3 sequence (DNA): TGTGCCACCAGAGGGGCCGGGGAGCTGTTTTTT. Translated: CATRGAGELFF.

This clone was recorded at least ten times. The V and J genes are TRBV30 and TRBJ2-5, with D possibly TRBD1 on 5 matching bases. The CDR3 totals 11 residues. Germline loops: CDR1 GTSNPN, CDR2 SVGIG (reference sequence). V was clipped by 4 bases and J by 4 bases, with 7 bases between them. The CDR3 DNA reads as TGTGCCTGGACAGGGTCAGAGACCCAGTACTTC. Amino acids: CAWTGSETQYF.

Ten or more counts support this clone. The chain has TRBV18 and TRBJ1-2; no definite D call. Trimming removed 3 bases at V and 10 bases at J, with 15 bases between. The CDR3 extends over 13 amino acids. The germline CDR1 and CDR2 sequences are KGHSH and LQKENI. CDR3 loop: CASSPTADLDYTF. The DNA for the CDR3 is TGTGCCAGCTCACCGACGGCGGACCTCGACTACACCTTC. Using reference TRBV18 and TRBJ1-2 for the parts outside the CDR3, the full variable domain is NAGVMQNPRHLVRRRGQEARLRCSPMKGHSHVYWYRQLPEEGLKFMVYLQKENIIDESGMPKERFSAEFPKEGPSILRIQQVVRGDSAAYFCASSPTADLDYTFGSGTRLTVV.

This clone was seen many times. V and J are TRBV30 and TRBJ2-2; possibly TRBD1 or TRBD2 for D (5 bases each). Germline CDR1 is GTSNPN and CDR2 is SVGIG (reference sequence). This CDR3 spans 14 amino acids. The V gene lost 4 bases and the J gene lost 4 bases, with 13 bases spanning the gap. The CDR3: CAWKTEGLTGELFF. The CDR3 region has the DNA TGTGCCTGGAAGACAGAGGGTCTCACCGGGGAGCTGTTTTTT.

This clone was observed at least ten times. The J gene is TRBJ1-5, the V gene TRBV4-2; D may be TRBD1 (5 bases). The CDR3 consists of 18 residues. The V and J ends lost 4 bases and 0 bases respectively, with 19 bases between them. From germline, CDR1 is LGHNA and CDR2 YNFKEQ. The CDR3 is CASSPPGQSSDSNQPQHF. DNA for the CDR3: TGTGCCAGCAGCCCCCCAGGACAATCCTCGGATAGCAATCAGCCCCAGCATTTT.

This clone was detected many times. This chain joins TRBV6-1 and TRBJ2-3; D assignment may be TRBD1 or TRBD2 (5 bases each). Trimming took 6 bases from V and 0 from J, leaving 10 bases between them. CDR3 length equals 14 residues. From germline, CDR1 is MNHNS and CDR2 SASEGT. Here the CDR3 DNA reads TGTGCCAGCAGGCCCTGGGACAGCACAGATACGCAGTATTTT. It codes for CASRPWDSTDTQYF.

This clone was recorded at least ten times. This CDR3 is CASNQQVSSGANVLTF. The CDR3 DNA sequence: TGTGCCAGCAACCAACAGGTCTCCTCTGGGGCCAACGTCCTGACTTTC. V is TRBV28 and J is TRBJ2-6, with a possible D match to TRBD1 (5 bases). Germline-derived CDR1 and CDR2 are MDHEN and SYDVKM. Trimming stripped 7 bases from V and 0 bases from J, with 13 bases between. The CDR3 has 16 residues.

This clone was observed at least ten times. The chain combines TRBV4-2 with TRBJ2-1; TRBD2 agrees at 16 bases. This CDR3 spans 17 amino acids. The germline CDR1 and CDR2 sequences are LGHNA and YNFKEQ. V lost 0 bases and J lost 8; bases outside the gene matches: 4. CDR3 sequence: CASSQDRGTSGGDEQFF. DNA for the CDR3: TGTGCCAGCAGCCAAGATCGAGGGACTAGCGGGGGGGATGAGCAGTTCTTC.

This clone was picked up many times. The CDR3 is CASSSSIKLGNEQFF. In DNA form, the CDR3 reads TGTGCCAGCAGTTCCTCAATTAAACTAGGCAATGAGCAGTTCTTC. The rearrangement joins TRBV28 to TRBJ2-1, with D tentatively TRBD2 (5 bases). The CDR3 is 15 amino acids. The V end lost 4 bases, the J end lost 6 bases, and 16 bases lay between the germline ends. CDR1 MDHEN and CDR2 SYDVKM come from the germline V gene. Combining the CDR3 with reference TRBV28 and TRBJ2-1 gives the whole variable domain DVKVTQSSRYLVKRTGEKVFLECVQDMDHENMFWYRQDPGLGLRLIYFSYDVKMKEKGDIPEGYSVSREKKERFSLILESASTNQTSMYLCASSSSIKLGNEQFFGPGTRLTVL.

This clone was seen repeatedly, ten times or more. The gene calls are TRBV6-1 and TRBJ2-2; D is perhaps TRBD2 (6 bases). V lost 6 bases, J lost 0 bases, and 11 bases lay in between. The CDR3 sequence is 15 residues long. From germline, CDR1 is MNHNS and CDR2 SASEGT. Here the CDR3 reads CASRIGGSNTGELFF. The CDR3 DNA is TGTGCCAGCAGGATAGGAGGGTCGAACACCGGGGAGCTGTTTTTT.

This clone was counted at least ten times. This sequence joins TRBV5-1 and TRBJ2-3; D perhaps matches TRBD1 (5 bases). CDR3 length equals 14 residues. Trimming took 1 base from V and 2 from J, leaving 8 bases between them. Per the germline V gene, CDR1 is SGHRS and CDR2 is YFSETQ. CDR3 nucleotides: TGCGCCAGCAGCTTGCAGGGCTTCACAGATACGCAGTATTTT. It yields the protein CASSLQGFTDTQYF.

This clone was seen at least ten times. The rearrangement uses TRBV6-1 and TRBJ1-4; TRBD1 aligns across 8 bases. Germline V gene sequence: CDR1 MNHNS, CDR2 SASEGT. V shed 5 bases and J 7 bases; nucleotides not matched to a gene: 6. The CDR3 runs to 14 residues. In DNA form, the CDR3 reads TGTGCCAGCAGTACGACAGGGGCTGGTGAAAAACTGTTTTTT. This encodes CASSTTGAGEKLFF.

V is TRBV20-1 and J is TRBJ1-2; D ambiguous. The germline V gene has CDR1 DFQATT and CDR2 SNEGSKA (reference sequence). The CDR3 is 11 residues long. With 8 bases removed from V and 2 bases from J, the gap between germline ends came to 9 bases. Written as DNA, the CDR3 is TGCAGTATTCGTTGGAACTATGGCTACACCTTC. It specifies CSIRWNYGYTF.

This clone came up many times. This sequence joins TRBV29-1 and TRBJ1-1, with D possibly TRBD1 on 6 matching bases. CDR1 and CDR2 from the germline V gene are SQVTM and ANQGSEA. Trimming stripped 6 bases from V and 0 bases from J, with 14 bases between. The CDR3 covers 14 residues. CDR3 region: CSVGGRTMNTEAFF. The CDR3, as DNA: TGCAGCGTAGGGGGACGGACAATGAACACTGAAGCTTTCTTT.

This clone was found many times. The same CDR3 can be traced to other DNA sequences in this sample. The rearrangement uses TRBV15 and TRBJ2-7; tentative D call: TRBD1 (5 bases). The germline V gene encodes CDR1 LNHNV and CDR2 YYDKDF (reference sequence). The ends were cut back, 1 base at V and 6 bases at J, with 10 bases in the middle. The CDR3 is 13 residues long. This chain's CDR3 is CATSRGAGSEQYF. In DNA, the CDR3 is TGTGCCACCAGCAGAGGGGCAGGGTCCGAGCAGTACTTC.